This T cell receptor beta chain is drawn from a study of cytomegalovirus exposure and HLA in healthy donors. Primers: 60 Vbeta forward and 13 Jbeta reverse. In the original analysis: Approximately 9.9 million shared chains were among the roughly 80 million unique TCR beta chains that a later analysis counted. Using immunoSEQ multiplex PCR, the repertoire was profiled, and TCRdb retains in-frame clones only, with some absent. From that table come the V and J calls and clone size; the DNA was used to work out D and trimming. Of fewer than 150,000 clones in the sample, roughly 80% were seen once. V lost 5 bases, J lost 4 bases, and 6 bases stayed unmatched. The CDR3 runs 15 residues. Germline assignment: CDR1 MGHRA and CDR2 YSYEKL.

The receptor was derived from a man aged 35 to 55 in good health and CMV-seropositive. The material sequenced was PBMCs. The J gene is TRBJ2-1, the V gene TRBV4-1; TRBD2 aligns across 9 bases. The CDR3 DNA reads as TGCGCCAGCAGCTCGAGCGGGAGGCAATACAATGAGCAGTTCTTC. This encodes CASSSSGRQYNEQFF.